The 7 T cell receptor beta chains below all came from one sample that was sequenced in a study of T cells in localized non-small cell lung cancer. Assay used: immunoSEQ multiplex PCR; TCRdb lists only in-frame clones, some missing. The profile shows tens of thousands of clones, roughly 88% of them singletons. The specimen was peripheral blood, collected before any cancer treatment. Receptors originate from a male donor aged 60 or older with stage III squamous cell lung carcinoma.

This sequence joins TRBV5-1 and TRBJ1-3, with D possibly being TRBD1 (6 bases). Germline V lookup: CDR1 SGHRS, CDR2 YFSETQ. This CDR3 comprises 17 residues. V lost 3 bases, J lost 0 bases, and 16 bases lay in between. CDR3 sequence: CASSYGQHHLSGNTIYF. For the CDR3, the DNA is TGCGCCAGCAGCTATGGACAGCACCATCTCTCTGGAAACACCATATATTTT. Filled out from reference TRBV5-1 and TRBJ1-3, the complete variable domain reads KAGVTQTPRYLIKTRGQQVTLSCSPISGHRSVSWYQQTPGQGLQFLFEYFSETQRNKGNFPGRFSGRQFSNSRSEMNVSTLELGDSALYLCASSYGQHHLSGNTIYFGEGSWLTVV.

This chain connects TRBV5-4 to TRBJ2-7, with 9 bases lining up with TRBD1. The CDR3 spans 13 residues. J lost 5 bases, V lost 4 bases, and 4 bases had no gene match. Germline-derived CDR1 and CDR2 are SGHNT and YYREEE (reference sequence). CDR3 sequence reads: CASSRDRENEQYF. Written as DNA, the CDR3 is TGTGCCAGCAGCCGGGACAGGGAGAACGAGCAGTACTTC.

The rearrangement joins TRBV7-2 to TRBJ2-7; 8 positions agree with TRBD2. The CDR3 covers 14 residues. V gave up 6 bases and J gave up 2 bases; unmatched junction bases: 6. Germline V gene lookup returns CDR1 SGHTA and CDR2 FQGNSA. The CDR3 DNA follows: TGTGCCAGCAGACCGGGGGGGGGACCCTACGAGCAGTACTTC. It is translated as CASRPGGGPYEQYF.

V and J are TRBV5-1 and TRBJ1-1, with D tentatively TRBD1 (5 bases). V was shortened by 0 bases and J by 4 bases, with 10 bases between the two germline ends. The CDR3 runs to 14 residues. Germline lookup yields CDR1 SGHRS and CDR2 YFSETQ. Written as DNA, the CDR3 is TGCGCCAGCAGCTTGGAGGGGATCGGCACTGAAGCTTTCTTT. Its translation is CASSLEGIGTEAFF.

The chain uses TRBV5-6 and TRBJ2-4; D tentatively fits TRBD1 or TRBD2 (5 bases each). Trimming cost V 3 bases and J 0 bases, with 16 bases left between them. The CDR3 totals 17 residues. CDR1 and CDR2 from the germline V gene are SGHDT and YYEEEE. CDR3 loop: CASSSWTGAGAKNIQYF. The CDR3 coding sequence is TGTGCCAGCAGCTCGTGGACCGGGGCCGGAGCCAAAAACATTCAGTACTTC. The whole variable domain, filled in from reference TRBV5-6 and TRBJ2-4, reads DAGVTQSPTHLIKTRGQQVTLRCSPKSGHDTVSWYQQALGQGPQFIFQYYEEEERQRGNFPDRFSGHQFPNYSSELNVNALLLGDSALYLCASSSWTGAGAKNIQYFGAGTRLSVL.

J is TRBJ1-5 and V is TRBV7-8, with D possibly matching TRBD1 (5 bases). V lost 2 bases and J lost 3, with 8 bases in between. Germline lookup yields CDR1 SGHVS and CDR2 FQNEAQ. CDR3 size: 14 residues. Here the CDR3 DNA reads TGTGCCAGCAGCTTATCAGGGATCAATCAGCCCCAGCATTTT. It codes for CASSLSGINQPQHF.

The rearrangement links TRBV5-1 to TRBJ1-2; TRBD1 is a possible D gene (6 bases). The CDR3 has 14 amino acids. Deletions cut 2 bases from V and 4 bases from J, with 12 bases between. Germline V gene lookup returns CDR1 SGHRS and CDR2 YFSETQ. CDR3 amino acids: CASSFGGSGYGYTF. The CDR3 DNA reads TGCGCCAGCAGCTTCGGGGGCAGCGGCTATGGCTACACCTTC.